A single sample gave rise to the 16 T cell receptor beta chains below, sequenced in a study of blood T cells in healthy people across ages. Through a sample-barcoded 5' primer and a J-beta primer mix, a second PCR was run for about 6 to 11 cycles. MiXCR was run by TCRdb on the 5' RACE reads, yielding one entry per CDR3 protein. The sample holds around 690,000 distinct CDR3 sequences; roughly 53% are singletons and the top ten take 30% to 40%. Sequencing was carried out using blood. These receptors all come from a man between 60 and 70 years old in good health.

This clonotype was seen once. V is TRBV6-5 and J is TRBJ2-1; D possibly corresponds to TRBD1 (6 bases). V lost 6 bases and J lost 0, with 15 bases in between. The CDR3 loop spans 16 amino acids. Germline CDR1 reads MNHEY; CDR2 reads SVGAGI. CDR3 coding DNA: TGTGCCAGCAGCCGACTCCAGGGGAGCTCCTACAATGAGCAGTTCTTC. Its protein is CASSRLQGSSYNEQFF.

The chain uses TRBV11-2 and TRBJ2-5; 7 positions agree with TRBD1. The J call is in doubt because the DNA end fits TRBJ2-4 better. Germline V gene lookup returns CDR1 SGHAT and CDR2 FQNNGV. The CDR3 totals 16 residues. The DNA for the CDR3 is TGTGCCAGCAGCGAAGGGACAGCCCTAGCCAAAAACATTCAGTACTTC. It yields the protein CASSEGTALAKNIQYF.

The J gene is TRBJ2-5, the V gene TRBV6-6; D perhaps matches TRBD1 (5 bases). The CDR3 covers 14 residues. With 7 bases removed from V and 1 base from J, the gap between germline ends came to 13 bases. Germline V gene data show CDR1 as MNHNY and CDR2 as SVGAGI (reference sequence). The CDR3 nucleotides read TGTGCCAGCAAAATGCAGGGTTCCCAAGAGACCCAGTACTTC. This translates into CASKMQGSQETQYF.

This CDR3 reads CASSPALGTGTYEQYF. The CDR3 DNA reads TGCGCCAGCAGCCCCGCTCTCGGGACGGGTACCTACGAGCAGTACTTC. V is TRBV5-1 and J is TRBJ2-7; TRBD1 or TRBD2 may be the D gene (5 bases each). The CDR3 consists of 16 residues. Germline V gene sequence: CDR1 SGHRS, CDR2 YFSETQ. The V gene lost 4 bases and the J gene lost 2 bases, with 19 bases spanning the gap. Supplemented by reference TRBV5-1 and TRBJ2-7, the full variable domain reads KAGVTQTPRYLIKTRGQQVTLSCSPISGHRSVSWYQQTPGQGLQFLFEYFSETQRNKGNFPGRFSGRQFSNSRSEMNVSTLELGDSALYLCASSPALGTGTYEQYFGPGTRLTVT.

The chain recombines TRBV7-2 with TRBJ2-4; 8 bases map to TRBD1. Germline V CDR1 and CDR2: SGHTA, FQGNSA. This CDR3 spans 17 amino acids. V lost 5 bases, J lost 7 bases, and 16 bases stayed unmatched. CDR3 region: CASSLTGPGQGRNIQYF. CDR3 bases: TGTGCCAGCAGCCTTACCGGGCCCGGACAGGGTCGGAACATTCAGTACTTC.

The chain employs TRBV6-9 and TRBJ2-5; D could derive from TRBD1 or TRBD2 (5 bases each). This CDR3 is 14 amino acids long. The V gene's germline CDR1 is MNHGY and CDR2 SVAAGI. The V end lost 7 bases, the J end lost 4 bases, and 16 bases lay between the germline ends. The CDR3 bases are TGTGCCAGCAAAATGGCCCATGGGGGAGAGACCCAGTACTTC. Encoded protein: CASKMAHGGETQYF.

This rearrangement joins TRBV3-1 to TRBJ2-7, with D maybe TRBD1 (6 bases). Deletions cut 0 bases from V and 7 bases from J, with 16 bases between. This CDR3 contains 15 residues. Looked up from germline, CDR1 is LGHDT and CDR2 is YNNKEL (reference sequence). This CDR3 is CASSQEAGALGEQYF. CDR3 in DNA: TGTGCCAGCAGCCAAGAGGCAGGGGCTTTGGGGGAGCAGTACTTC.

In this sample, this clonotype turned up a few times. The chain has TRBV6-6 and TRBJ2-5; the D call may be TRBD1 or TRBD2 (6 bases each). The ends were cut back, 0 bases at V and 5 bases at J, with 10 bases in the middle. There are 14 residues in the CDR3. Germline V lookup: CDR1 MNHNY, CDR2 SVGAGI (reference sequence). CDR3 amino acids: CASSYSRGGETQYF. The CDR3 region has the DNA TGTGCCAGCAGTTACTCGCGAGGGGGGGAGACCCAGTACTTC.

V is TRBV25-1 and J is TRBJ1-4; D is ambiguous. Germline loops: CDR1 MGHDK, CDR2 SYGVNS. The CDR3 has 15 residues. The V and J ends lost 3 bases and 1 base respectively, with 9 bases between them. CDR3 sequence: CASSEAGGTNEKLFF. The DNA for the CDR3 is TGTGCCAGCAGTGAGGCAGGCGGAACTAATGAAAAACTGTTTTTT.

V is TRBV9 and J is TRBJ2-5; TRBD2 aligns across 9 bases. Germline V CDR1 and CDR2: SGDLS, YYNGEE. The CDR3 covers 14 residues. Trimming removed 3 bases from V and 5 bases from J; junction bases left unmatched: 5. CDR3 coding DNA: TGTGCCAGCAGCGCCAGCGGGGGGCTGGAGACCCAGTACTTC. Encoded protein: CASSASGGLETQYF.

The gene calls are TRBV3-1 and TRBJ2-7; D uncertain. The V end lost 1 base, the J end lost 7 bases, and 11 bases lay between the germline ends. The germline V gene has CDR1 LGHDT and CDR2 YNNKEL (reference sequence). This CDR3 is built from 13 residues. As DNA, the CDR3 is TGTGCCAGCAGCCAAGGGGCAGACAATGAGCAGTACTTC. This encodes CASSQGADNEQYF.

This chain's CDR3 is CAIMGQGDTGELFF. CDR3 coding DNA: TGTGCCATCATGGGACAGGGTGACACCGGGGAGCTGTTTTTT. The chain joins TRBV10-3 to TRBJ2-2; TRBD1 matches 9 bases. The V gene's germline CDR1 is ENHRY and CDR2 SYGVKD. This CDR3 has 14 amino acids. Unmatched junction bases numbered 3, after V lost 7 bases and J lost 3 bases.

To note about this clonotype: The junction differs from germline at one of its ends, possibly a read error. The chain couples TRBV18 to TRBJ2-5; D unresolved. Looked up from germline, CDR1 is KGHSH and CDR2 is LQKENI. This CDR3 is 13 amino acids long. The CDR3 region has the DNA TGTGCCGGCTCACCACTCCCAGCGGAGACCCAGTACTTC. This translates into CAGSPLPAETQYF.

The chain has TRBV7-9 and TRBJ2-4; D is uncertain. TRBJ2-7 explains the end of the DNA better; the J call may be wrong. In germline, CDR1 is SEHNR, CDR2 FQNEAQ (reference sequence). There are 13 residues in the CDR3. The CDR3 DNA follows: TGTGCCAGCAGCTTATCTGGGCCCAACGAGCAGTACTTC. Encoded protein: CASSLSGPNEQYF.

This CDR3 reads CASSLTSGGTYYNEQFF. CDR3 DNA: TGTGCCAGCAGCCTCACTAGCGGGGGGACCTACTACAATGAGCAGTTCTTC. This rearrangement joins TRBV7-2 to TRBJ2-1, with 12 bases matching TRBD2. Germline V gene sequence: CDR1 SGHTA, CDR2 FQGNSA. The CDR3 covers 17 residues. The J segment lost 3 bases and the V segment lost 5 bases, leaving 8 bases of the junction unmatched. Full variable domain (remainder filled in from reference TRBV7-2 and TRBJ2-1): GAGVSQSPSNKVTEKGKDVELRCDPISGHTALYWYRQSLGQGLEFLIYFQGNSAPDKSGLPSDRFSAERTGGSVSTLTIQRTQQEDSAVYLCASSLTSGGTYYNEQFFGPGTRLTVL.

This clonotype came up a few times. The rearrangement joins TRBV6-2 or TRBV6-3 to TRBJ1-2; no clear D. Between the trimmed V and J ends, which lost 0 bases and 2 bases, there was a span of 10 bases. CDR1 MNHEY and CDR2 SVGEGT come from the germline V gene. The CDR3 spans 15 residues. The CDR3 DNA sequence: TGTGCCAGCAGTTACTCGGGAGACATCAACTATGGCTACACCTTC. It codes for CASSYSGDINYGYTF.